The TCR beta chain described here comes from a study of T cell responses to AZD1222 COVID-19 vaccine. About this clone itself: Antigen unknown.

Whole-study findings and limits: Spike-specific TCRs gained breadth and depth after people received two AZD1222 doses. White British ancestry dominated among donors, who included more females, and clonal diversity was possibly underestimated. Close to half of spike-specific TCRs reportedly recognize unmutated variant regions.

Generated by immunoSEQ multiplex PCR, the TCRdb table keeps only in-frame clones and is missing some. The sample gives about 88,000 clones, 90% of which show up once; approximately 5% is in the top ten. The CDR3 has 14 residues. The germline V gene encodes CDR1 SNHLY and CDR2 FYNNEI. Trimming cost V 3 bases and J 2 bases, with 11 bases left between them. The sequence was collected from an adult who received the AZD1222 COVID-19 vaccine. Sequencing was performed on peripheral blood, taken 28 days after the second AZD1222 dose. V is TRBV2 and J is TRBJ2-7; D call uncertain. Here the CDR3 reads CASSDRNRPYEQYF. The CDR3 DNA reads TGTGCCAGCAGTGATCGGAACAGACCCTACGAGCAGTACTTC.